A single sample is the source of the 6 T cell receptor beta chains below, sequenced in a study of T cells in women clearing cervical HPV infection. Here immunoSEQ multiplex PCR was the method, and the copy in TCRdb shows in-frame clones only, minus some. The sample's table shows about 22,000 clones. Sequenced: blood buffy coat. Every receptor here comes from a woman aged 18-70 years with a cervical HPV16 infection that either progressed to CIN3+ or cleared (not recorded which).

Note on this clone: The CDR3 end falls 3 residues outside the read, so it is completed with the germline J gene. The V gene is TRBV20-1, the J gene TRBJ2-1, with a possible D match to TRBD2 (6 bases). From germline, CDR1 is DFQATT and CDR2 SNEGSKA (reference sequence). The CDR3 is made up of 15 amino acids. The germline V and J ends were trimmed by 6 bases and 2 bases, with 17 bases remaining between them. The covered CDR3 bases are TGCAGTGCGAGGCCCCCGGGACTTACCTACAATGAG. Its translation is CSARPPGLTYNE. The CDR3, in full, reads CSARPPGLTYNEQFF.

CDR3 bases read: TGTGCCAGCAGCTACGGGACTAGCGAAGCCTACGAG. Translation: CASSYGTSEAYE. The entire CDR3 is CASSYGTSEAYEQYF. The chain is built from TRBV7-8 and TRBJ2-7; TRBD2 matches 10 bases. Sequencing ends 3 residues short of the CDR3 end; the germline J gene provides the rest. The CDR3 loop spans 15 amino acids. The V gene end was trimmed by 4 bases and the J gene end by 2 bases; junction bases not matched to a gene: 5. Looked up from germline, CDR1 is SGHVS and CDR2 is FQNEAQ. Together with reference TRBV7-8 and TRBJ2-7, the CDR3 gives the full variable domain: GAGVSQSPRYKVAKRGQDVALRCDPISGHVSLFWYQQALGQGPEFLTYFQNEAQLDKSGLPSDRFFAERPEGSVSTLKIQRTQQEDSAVYLCASSYGTSEAYEQYFGPGTRLTVT.

This clone is classed as medium-sized by frequency. CDR3 loop: CAYWQGDGIQYF. The CDR3 DNA, read in part, is TGTGCCTACTGGCAGGGTGACGGGATT. The chain is built from TRBV30 and TRBJ2-4; possibly TRBD1 for D (5 bases). Coverage ceases 3 residues before the CDR3 finishes, and the germline J gene fills in the end. CDR3 length equals 12 residues. The germline V gene encodes CDR1 GTSNPN and CDR2 SVGIG (reference sequence). Using reference TRBV30 and TRBJ2-4 for the parts outside the CDR3, the full variable domain is SQTIHQWPATLVQPVGSPLSLECTVEGTSNPNLYWYRQAAGRGLQLLFYSVGIGQISSEVPQNLSASRPQDRQFILSSKKLLLSDSGFYLCAYWQGDGIQYFGAGTRLSVL.

Note on this clone: Read data end 3 residues before the CDR3 end; the end is taken from the germline J gene. The chain couples TRBV19 to TRBJ1-2, with 8 bases that match TRBD1. The CDR3 has 12 amino acids. CDR1 and CDR2 from the germline V gene are LNHDA and SQIVND (reference sequence). The J segment lost 6 bases and the V segment lost 6 bases, leaving 3 bases of the junction unmatched. Here the CDR3 reads CASSQGANGYTF. Partial CDR3 DNA: TGTGCCAGTAGCCAGGGGGCCAATGGC.

Comments on this clone: The missing CDR3 end, 3 residues past where the read stops, is filled in from the germline J gene. The rearrangement uses TRBV5-1 and TRBJ1-2; D is possibly TRBD1 (5 bases). The germline V gene encodes CDR1 SGHRS and CDR2 YFSETQ. The CDR3 totals 14 residues. Trimming removed 0 bases from V and 5 bases from J, with 11 bases in between. CDR3 bases read: TGCGCCAGCAGCTTGGGGGGGGAGAGTTATGGC. Protein product: CASSLGGESYG. The full CDR3 protein is CASSLGGESYGYTF.

As regards this clone: The sequenced fragment ends 3 residues before the CDR3 boundary, so the rest is inferred from the germline J gene. The J gene is TRBJ1-2, the V gene TRBV10-3; TRBD1 aligns across 7 bases. CDR1 is ENHRY, CDR2 SYGVKD, per germline. V lost 3 bases and J lost 3; bases outside the gene matches: 13. CDR3 length: 17 amino acids. The CDR3 here is CAISDLDRPVVDYGYTF. The part of the CDR3 DNA that was read is TGTGCCATCAGTGACCTGGACAGGCCAGTCGTAGACTATGGC.